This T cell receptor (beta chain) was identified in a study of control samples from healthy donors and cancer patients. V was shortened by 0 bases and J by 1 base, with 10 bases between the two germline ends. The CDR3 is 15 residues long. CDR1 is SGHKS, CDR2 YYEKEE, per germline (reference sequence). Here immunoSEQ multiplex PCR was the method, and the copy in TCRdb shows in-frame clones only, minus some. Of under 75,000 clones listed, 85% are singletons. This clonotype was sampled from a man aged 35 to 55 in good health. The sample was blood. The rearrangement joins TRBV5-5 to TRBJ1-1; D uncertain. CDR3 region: CASSLGYRENTEAFF. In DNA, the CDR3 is TGTGCCAGCAGCTTGGGCTATCGGGAGAACACTGAAGCTTTCTTT.